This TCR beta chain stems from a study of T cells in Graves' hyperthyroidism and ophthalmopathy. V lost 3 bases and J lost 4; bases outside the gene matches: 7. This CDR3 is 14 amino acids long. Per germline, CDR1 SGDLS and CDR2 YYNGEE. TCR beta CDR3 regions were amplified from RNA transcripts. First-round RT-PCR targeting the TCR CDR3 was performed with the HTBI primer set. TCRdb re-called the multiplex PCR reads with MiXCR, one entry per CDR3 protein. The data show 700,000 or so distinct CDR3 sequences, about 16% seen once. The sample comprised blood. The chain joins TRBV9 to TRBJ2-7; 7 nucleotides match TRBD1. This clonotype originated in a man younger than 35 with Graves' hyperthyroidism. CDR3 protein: CASSATGQTYEQYF. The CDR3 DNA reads TGTGCCAGCAGCGCAACGGGACAGACTTACGAGCAGTACTTC.